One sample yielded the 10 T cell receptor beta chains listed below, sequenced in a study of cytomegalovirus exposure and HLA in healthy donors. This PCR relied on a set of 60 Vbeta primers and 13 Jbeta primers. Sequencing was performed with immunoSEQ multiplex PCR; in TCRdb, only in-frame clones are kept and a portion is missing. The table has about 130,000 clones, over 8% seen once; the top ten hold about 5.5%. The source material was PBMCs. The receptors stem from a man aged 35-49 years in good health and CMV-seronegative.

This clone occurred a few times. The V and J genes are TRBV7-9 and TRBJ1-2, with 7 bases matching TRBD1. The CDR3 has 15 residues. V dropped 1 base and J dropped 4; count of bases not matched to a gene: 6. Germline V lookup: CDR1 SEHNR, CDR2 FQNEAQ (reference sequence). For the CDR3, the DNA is TGTGCCAGCAGCTTAGAAGGCCAGGGGGGCTATGGCTACACCTTC. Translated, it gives CASSLEGQGGYGYTF.

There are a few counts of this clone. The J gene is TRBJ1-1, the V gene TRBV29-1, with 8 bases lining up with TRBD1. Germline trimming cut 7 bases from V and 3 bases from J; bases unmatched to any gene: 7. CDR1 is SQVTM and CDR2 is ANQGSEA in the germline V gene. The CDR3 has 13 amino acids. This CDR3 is CSGQGARDTEAFF. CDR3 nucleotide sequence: TGCAGCGGTCAGGGGGCACGCGACACTGAAGCTTTCTTT.

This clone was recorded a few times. The CDR3 coding sequence is TGTGCCAGCAGCTCCGAGACAGGGGTTTATGGCTACACCTTC. It yields the protein CASSSETGVYGYTF. The chain joins TRBV7-8 to TRBJ1-2, with 8 bases identical to TRBD1. With V trimmed by 4 bases and J by 5 bases, 6 bases remained unmatched. Looked up from germline, CDR1 is SGHVS and CDR2 is FQNEAQ. The CDR3 length is 14 residues.

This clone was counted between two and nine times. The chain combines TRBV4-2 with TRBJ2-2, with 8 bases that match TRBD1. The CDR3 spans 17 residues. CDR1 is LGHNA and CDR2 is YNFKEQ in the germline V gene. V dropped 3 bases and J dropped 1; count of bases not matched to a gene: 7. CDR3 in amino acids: CASSQVAGTGNTGELFF. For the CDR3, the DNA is TGTGCCAGCAGCCAGGTGGCCGGGACAGGGAACACCGGGGAGCTGTTTTTT.

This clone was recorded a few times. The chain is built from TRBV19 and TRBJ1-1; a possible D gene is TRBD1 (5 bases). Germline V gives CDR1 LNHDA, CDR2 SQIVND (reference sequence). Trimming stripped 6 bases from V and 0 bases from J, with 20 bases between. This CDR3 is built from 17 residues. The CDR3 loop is CASSLIPGEALNTEAFF. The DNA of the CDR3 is TGTGCCAGTAGCCTAATCCCGGGGGAGGCTTTGAACACTGAAGCTTTCTTT.

CDR3 residues: CASSPAGNQPQHF. CDR3 coding DNA: TGTGCCAGCAGCCCCGCCGGGAATCAGCCCCAGCATTTT. V gene TRBV7-8 combines with J gene TRBJ1-5, with D unresolved. The germline V gene encodes CDR1 SGHVS and CDR2 FQNEAQ. V dropped 5 bases and J dropped 4 bases, with 9 bases sitting between them. CDR3 length: 13 amino acids.

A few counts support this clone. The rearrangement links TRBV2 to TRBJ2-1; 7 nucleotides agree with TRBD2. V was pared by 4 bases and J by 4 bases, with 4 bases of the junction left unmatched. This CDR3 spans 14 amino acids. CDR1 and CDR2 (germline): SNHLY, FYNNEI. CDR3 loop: CASSGSGPYNEQFF. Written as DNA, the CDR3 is TGTGCCAGCAGTGGTAGCGGGCCGTACAATGAGCAGTTCTTC.

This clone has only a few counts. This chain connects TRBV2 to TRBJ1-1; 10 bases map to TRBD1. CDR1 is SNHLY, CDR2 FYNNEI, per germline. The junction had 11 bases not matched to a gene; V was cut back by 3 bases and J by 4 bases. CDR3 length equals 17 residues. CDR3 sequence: CASSDSRQGAPSTEAFF. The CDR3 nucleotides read TGTGCCAGCAGTGATAGTCGACAGGGGGCGCCGAGCACTGAAGCTTTCTTT. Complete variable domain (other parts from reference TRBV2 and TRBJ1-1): EPEVTQTPSHQVTQMGQEVILRCVPISNHLYFYWYRQILGQKVEFLVSFYNNEISEKSEIFDDQFSVERPDGSNFTLKIRSTKLEDSAMYFCASSDSRQGAPSTEAFFGQGTRLTVV.

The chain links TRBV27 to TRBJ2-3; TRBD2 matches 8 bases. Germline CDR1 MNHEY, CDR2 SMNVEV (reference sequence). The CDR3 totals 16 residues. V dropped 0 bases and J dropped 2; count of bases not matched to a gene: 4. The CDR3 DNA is TGTGCCAGCAGTTTATCCGCTAGCGGGTCCACAGATACGCAGTATTTT. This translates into CASSLSASGSTDTQYF.

CDR3 coding DNA: TGTGCCAGCAGCGCCGCCGGGACAGGGGTCCACGAGCAGTACTTC. Translation: CASSAAGTGVHEQYF. This rearrangement joins TRBV9 to TRBJ2-7; 10 nucleotides align to TRBD1. V was clipped by 3 bases and J by 5 bases; unmatched bases: 8. This CDR3 is 15 amino acids long. The V gene's germline CDR1 is SGDLS and CDR2 YYNGEE.